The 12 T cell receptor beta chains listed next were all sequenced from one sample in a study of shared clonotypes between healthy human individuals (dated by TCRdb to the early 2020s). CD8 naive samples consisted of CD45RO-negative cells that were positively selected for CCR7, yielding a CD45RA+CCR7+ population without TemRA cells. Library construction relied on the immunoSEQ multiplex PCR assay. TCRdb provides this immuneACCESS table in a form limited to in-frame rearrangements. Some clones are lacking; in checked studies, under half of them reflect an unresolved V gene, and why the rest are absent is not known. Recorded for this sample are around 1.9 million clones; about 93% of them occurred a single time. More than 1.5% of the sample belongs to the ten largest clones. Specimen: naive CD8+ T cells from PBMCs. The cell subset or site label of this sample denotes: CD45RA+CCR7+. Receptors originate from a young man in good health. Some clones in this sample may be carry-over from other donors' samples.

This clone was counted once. The DNA of the CDR3 is TGTGCCAGCAGCGTAGGACAGGGGAAGGAGACCCAGTACTTC. This encodes CASSVGQGKETQYF. The chain couples TRBV9 to TRBJ2-5; 8 nucleotides line up with TRBD1. The CDR3 consists of 14 residues. Trimming removed 0 bases from V and 5 bases from J; junction bases left unmatched: 3. In germline, CDR1 is SGDLS, CDR2 YYNGEE.

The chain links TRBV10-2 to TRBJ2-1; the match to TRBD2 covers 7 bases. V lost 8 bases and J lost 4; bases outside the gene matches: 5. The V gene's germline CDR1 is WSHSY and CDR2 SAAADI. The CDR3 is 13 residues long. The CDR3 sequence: CASGGGFYNEQFF. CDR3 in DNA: TGCGCCAGCGGGGGAGGGTTTTACAATGAGCAGTTCTTC.

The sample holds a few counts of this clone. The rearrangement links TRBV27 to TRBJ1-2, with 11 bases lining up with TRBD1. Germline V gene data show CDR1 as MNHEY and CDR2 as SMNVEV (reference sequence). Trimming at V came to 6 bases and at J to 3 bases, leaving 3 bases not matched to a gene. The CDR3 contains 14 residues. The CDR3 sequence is CASRPGQGDYGYTF. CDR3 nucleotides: TGTGCCAGCAGGCCGGGACAGGGGGACTATGGCTACACCTTC.

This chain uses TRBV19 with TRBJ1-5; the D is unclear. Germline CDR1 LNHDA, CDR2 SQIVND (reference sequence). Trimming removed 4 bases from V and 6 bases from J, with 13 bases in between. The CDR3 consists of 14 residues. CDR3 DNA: TGTGCCAGTAGTACGGCTATCTGGGGTCAGCCCCAGCATTTT. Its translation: CASSTAIWGQPQHF.

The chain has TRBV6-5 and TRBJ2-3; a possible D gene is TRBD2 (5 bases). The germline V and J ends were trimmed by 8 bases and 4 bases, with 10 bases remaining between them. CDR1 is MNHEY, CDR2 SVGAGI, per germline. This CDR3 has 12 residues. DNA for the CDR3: TGTGCCAGCGGGTTAGCGCCAGATACGCAGTATTTT. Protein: CASGLAPDTQYF.

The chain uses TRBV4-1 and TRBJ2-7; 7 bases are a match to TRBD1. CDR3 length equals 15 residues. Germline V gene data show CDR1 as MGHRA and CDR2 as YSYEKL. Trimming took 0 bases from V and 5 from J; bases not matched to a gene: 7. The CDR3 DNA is TGCGCCAGCAGCCAAGAGCACAGGGGTAGGAACGAGCAGTACTTC. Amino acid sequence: CASSQEHRGRNEQYF.

CDR3 sequence reads: CASSPASNSYEQYF. The CDR3 nucleotides read TGTGCCAGCAGCCCCGCCTCGAATTCCTACGAGCAGTACTTC. The rearrangement links TRBV2 to TRBJ2-7; no reliable D call. The CDR3 sequence is 14 residues long. CDR1 and CDR2 from the germline V gene are SNHLY and FYNNEI. V was pared by 6 bases and J by 1 base, with 13 bases between.

CDR3 amino acids: CASSPGTLNTEAFF. CDR3 DNA sequence: TGTGCCAGCAGCCCGGGGACACTGAACACTGAAGCTTTCTTT. The V call is TRBV4-2, the J call TRBJ1-1; D possibly corresponds to TRBD1 (6 bases). The CDR3 covers 14 residues. V lost 4 bases, J lost 0 bases, and 9 bases lay in between. Germline V gene lookup returns CDR1 LGHNA and CDR2 YNFKEQ.

The CDR3 here is CASSLYRSNQPQHF. The CDR3 DNA reads TGTGCCAGCAGTTTGTACCGTAGCAATCAGCCCCAGCATTTT. The chain links TRBV27 to TRBJ1-5, with D uncertain. This CDR3 contains 14 residues. V lost 3 bases to trimming and J lost 0 bases, with 6 bases between them. CDR1 is MNHEY and CDR2 is SMNVEV in the germline V gene (reference sequence).

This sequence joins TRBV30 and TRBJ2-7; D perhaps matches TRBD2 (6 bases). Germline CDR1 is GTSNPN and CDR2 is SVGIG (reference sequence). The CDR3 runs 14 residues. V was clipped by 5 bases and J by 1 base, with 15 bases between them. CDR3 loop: CAWGELAWSYEQYF. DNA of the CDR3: TGTGCCTGGGGGGAGCTAGCGTGGTCCTACGAGCAGTACTTC.

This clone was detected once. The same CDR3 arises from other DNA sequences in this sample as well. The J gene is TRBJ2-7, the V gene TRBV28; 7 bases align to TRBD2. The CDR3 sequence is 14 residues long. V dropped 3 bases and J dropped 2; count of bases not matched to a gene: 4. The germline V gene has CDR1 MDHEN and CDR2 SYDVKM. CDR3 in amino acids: CASSFFAGAYEQYF. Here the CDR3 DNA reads TGTGCCAGCAGTTTTTTTGCGGGAGCCTACGAGCAGTACTTC.

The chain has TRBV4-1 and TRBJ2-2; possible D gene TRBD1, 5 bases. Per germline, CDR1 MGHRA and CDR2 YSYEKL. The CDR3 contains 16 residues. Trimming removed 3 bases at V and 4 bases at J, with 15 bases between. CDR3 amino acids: CASSQLQGTLTGELFF. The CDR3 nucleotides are TGCGCCAGCAGCCAGCTCCAGGGAACACTCACCGGGGAGCTGTTTTTT.